A single T cell receptor (beta chain) is shown here with its context. In the original processing: For nucleated cells, counts were estimated from reference gene primer amplification. Sequencing was performed with immunoSEQ multiplex PCR; in TCRdb, only in-frame clones are kept and a portion is missing. V and J calls and clone size are copied from that table; D and trimming were computed from the DNA. This table has roughly 70,000 clones, 82% appearing once. The record originates from a study of blood T cell repertoires in COVID-19. Overall study context: COVID-19 samples, acute and convalescent, were from the United States, Italy and Spain. T cells, B-cell-depleted T cells, or PBMCs supplied cDNA or gDNA.

The CDR3 is 14 amino acids. Germline V CDR1 and CDR2: SGHVS, FQNEAQ. With 1 base removed from V and 4 bases from J, the gap between germline ends came to 10 bases. The sequencing input was peripheral blood. The clonotype comes from a woman aged 60-75 years with acute or convalescent COVID-19. The V and J genes are TRBV7-8 and TRBJ1-2; maybe TRBD1 (5 bases). The CDR3 DNA reads TGTGCCAGCAGCTTAGTTCAGGGAGGCTATGGCTACACCTTC. Its protein product is CASSLVQGGYGYTF. The full variable domain, completed using reference TRBV7-8 and TRBJ1-2, is GAGVSQSPRYKVAKRGQDVALRCDPISGHVSLFWYQQALGQGPEFLTYFQNEAQLDKSGLPSDRFFAERPEGSVSTLKIQRTQQEDSAVYLCASSLVQGGYGYTFGSGTRLTVV.